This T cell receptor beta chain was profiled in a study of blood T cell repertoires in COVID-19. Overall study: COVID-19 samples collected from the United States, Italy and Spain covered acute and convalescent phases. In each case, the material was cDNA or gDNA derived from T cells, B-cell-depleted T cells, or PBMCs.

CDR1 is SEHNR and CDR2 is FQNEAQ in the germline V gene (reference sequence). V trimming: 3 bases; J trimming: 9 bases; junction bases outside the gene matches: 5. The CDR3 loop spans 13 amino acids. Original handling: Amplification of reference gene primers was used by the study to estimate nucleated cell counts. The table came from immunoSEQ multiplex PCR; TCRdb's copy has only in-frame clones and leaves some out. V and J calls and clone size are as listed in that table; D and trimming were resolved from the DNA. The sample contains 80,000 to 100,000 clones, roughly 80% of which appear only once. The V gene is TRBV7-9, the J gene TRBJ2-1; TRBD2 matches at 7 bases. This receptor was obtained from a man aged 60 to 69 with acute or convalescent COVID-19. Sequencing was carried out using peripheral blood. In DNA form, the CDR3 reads TGTGCCAGCAGCTTCGGGGGGTTCGGTGAGCAGTTCTTC. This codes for CASSFGGFGEQFF.